This paragraph covers one T cell receptor (beta chain) sequence. Its antigen is unknown. These data come from a study of T-cell memory formation after mild COVID-19. Findings of the study overall: Mainly CM and EM harbored the contracting CD4+ clones; mainly EMRA harbored the CD8+ ones.

A single record per CDR3 protein comes from TCRdb applying MiXCR to the 5' RACE reads. Of fewer than 350,000 distinct CDR3 sequences in the sample, roughly 8.2% were seen once. The origin of this receptor is a man in his late teens or twenties who had mild COVID-19 (a few samples of this study predate the infection). Cell type and time point are not known. What was sequenced was PBMCs or a T cell subset sorted from them (not recorded which).

The CDR3 DNA is TGTGCCAGCAGTCCTTTGACAGGGGGTAATTCACCCCTCCACTTT. It yields the protein CASSPLTGGNSPLHF. The chain links TRBV6-6 to TRBJ1-6, with 9 bases identical to TRBD1. The CDR3 is 15 residues long. Per the germline V gene, CDR1 is MNHNY and CDR2 is SVGAGI (reference sequence). V shed 5 bases, J shed 6 bases, and the junction held 5 bases outside the gene matches.